This T cell receptor beta chain was captured by sequencing in a study of shared clonotypes between healthy human individuals. Across the whole study: Three CD4 naive, three CD4 memory, two CD8 naive and one CD8 memory plate were used per donor.

TCRdb's copy holds only in-frame clones and misses some; the assay was immunoSEQ multiplex PCR. Among 1,400,000 or so clones listed, approximately 98.5% were seen once. Findings of the study overall: The low donor count limited represented genetic and exposure-history diversity.

About this clone itself: The target antigen is unknown. Distinct nucleotide sequences in the sample also encode this CDR3.

Looked up from germline, CDR1 is SEHNR and CDR2 is FQNEAQ (reference sequence). V was cut by 4 bases and J by 5 bases, with 5 bases left in between. The CDR3 spans 11 residues. Sequencing was done on a sample of naive CD4+ T cells sorted from blood. Subset meaning: CD45RA+ positively selected. The chain has TRBV7-9 and TRBJ2-5; D unresolved. The receptor's source is a man aged 25 to 40 in good health. CDR3 nucleotide sequence: TGTGCCAGCAGCTCCGGGGAGACCCAGTACTTC. Its protein product is CASSSGETQYF.